This passage covers 15 T cell receptor beta chains from one sample sequenced in a study of patients and donors after allogeneic stem cell transplantation. TCRdb passed the RT-PCR reads through MiXCR, listing each CDR3 protein once. The data contain about 960,000 distinct CDR3 sequences, roughly 18% of them singletons. Material: blood, either unsorted or a sorted T cell fraction (not recorded which). The receptors come from a human donor who was either an allogeneic HSCT recipient or a stem cell or donor lymphocyte infusion donor (not recorded which). It is not recorded whose cells these are; they may come from a transplant donor.

There are a few counts of this clonotype. This chain uses TRBV5-1 with TRBJ2-1; 10 bases agree with TRBD2. The CDR3 consists of 17 residues. Germline V CDR1 and CDR2: SGHRS, YFSETQ. With V trimmed by 0 bases and J by 0 bases, 3 bases remained unmatched. CDR3 in amino acids: CASSLEPSGSSYNEQFF. The CDR3 nucleotides are TGCGCCAGCAGCTTGGAGCCTAGCGGGAGCTCCTACAATGAGCAGTTCTTC.

CDR3 bases: TGCGCCAGCAGCCAAGGTTACGGGGGGGGCTCCTACAATGAGCAGTTCTTC. It yields the protein CASSQGYGGGSYNEQFF. The rearrangement joins TRBV4-3 to TRBJ2-1, with 8 bases fitting TRBD2. CDR3 length: 17 residues. Trimming took 1 base from V and 0 from J; bases not matched to a gene: 5. CDR1 is LGHNA, CDR2 YSLEER, per germline.

CDR3 DNA: TGTGCCAGCAGCATTCCGGGACTAGCGCTCGAGCAGTACTTC. This translates into CASSIPGLALEQYF. The J gene is TRBJ2-7, the V gene TRBV2, with 10 bases that match TRBD2. J lost 6 bases, V lost 6 bases, and 8 bases had no gene match. This CDR3 contains 14 residues. Per the germline V gene, CDR1 is SNHLY and CDR2 is FYNNEI.

This clonotype has a handful of counts. The rearrangement joins TRBV6-1 to TRBJ1-5, with unresolved D. This CDR3 spans 14 amino acids. The germline V gene encodes CDR1 MNHNS and CDR2 SASEGT. The V end was cut by 1 base, the J end by 6 bases, with 10 bases between. In DNA, the CDR3 is TGTGCCAGCAGTGAAGGGGAGAAGAGTCAGCCCCAGCATTTT. Amino acid sequence: CASSEGEKSQPQHF.

The chain employs TRBV24-1 and TRBJ2-1, with 10 bases matching TRBD2. This CDR3 spans 17 amino acids. Germline CDR1 is KGHDR and CDR2 is SFDVKD. With V trimmed by 0 bases and J by 5 bases, 6 bases remained unmatched. CDR3 amino acids: CATSDLQGLAGDNEQFF. The CDR3 coding sequence is TGTGCCACCAGTGATTTGCAGGGCCTAGCGGGGGACAATGAGCAGTTCTTC.

This clonotype was picked up a small number of times. V is TRBV6-2 or TRBV6-3 and J is TRBJ2-2, with D perhaps matching TRBD2 (7 bases). V was shortened by 5 bases and J by 4 bases, with 17 bases between the two germline ends. Germline CDR1 is MNHEY and CDR2 is SVGEGT. The CDR3 runs 16 residues. This chain's CDR3 is CASSTTAGAVTGELFF. In DNA, the CDR3 is TGTGCCAGCAGTACTACCGCGGGGGCGGTCACCGGGGAGCTGTTTTTT.

The chain carries TRBV5-1 and TRBJ2-1; TRBD2 matches 10 bases. CDR1 SGHRS and CDR2 YFSETQ come from the germline V gene. There are 16 residues in the CDR3. J gave up 8 bases and V 0 bases, and 8 bases lay outside the gene matches. The CDR3 region is CASSLGSAGGPDEQFF. The CDR3, as DNA: TGCGCCAGCAGCTTGGGTTCAGCGGGAGGGCCGGATGAGCAGTTCTTC.

The CDR3 sequence is CAWSVGKPTTEQFF. DNA of the CDR3: TGTGCCTGGAGTGTCGGGAAACCGACCACCGAGCAGTTCTTC. The rearrangement joins TRBV30 to TRBJ2-1, with D perhaps matching TRBD2 (5 bases). This CDR3 is 14 amino acids long. V was cut by 0 bases and J by 10 bases, with 16 bases left in between. Germline-derived CDR1 and CDR2 are GTSNPN and SVGIG (reference sequence).

A few counts support this clonotype. This chain joins TRBV4-3 and TRBJ2-7; 7 nucleotides align to TRBD2. CDR1 is LGHNA and CDR2 is YSLEER in the germline V gene. With 0 bases clipped from V and 0 bases from J, the junction kept 5 bases outside the gene matches. The CDR3 contains 16 residues. This CDR3 reads CASSQDPGLNSYEQYF. Written as DNA, the CDR3 is TGCGCCAGCAGCCAAGACCCGGGACTAAACTCCTACGAGCAGTACTTC.

This clonotype showed up just a few times. The J gene is TRBJ1-2, the V gene TRBV5-1; 8 positions agree with TRBD1. J lost 8 bases, V lost 2 bases, and 14 bases had no gene match. This CDR3 spans 16 amino acids. Germline-derived CDR1 and CDR2 are SGHRS and YFSETQ. The CDR3 sequence: CASSFGQGARVGGYTF. The CDR3 DNA reads TGCGCCAGCAGCTTTGGGCAGGGGGCCCGAGTTGGCGGCTACACCTTC.

The chain uses TRBV7-6 and TRBJ2-5; 13 nucleotides agree with TRBD2. V was pared by 5 bases and J by 3 bases, with 6 bases of the junction left unmatched. The V gene's germline CDR1 is SGHVS and CDR2 FNYEAQ. The CDR3 is 16 amino acids. CDR3 sequence: CASSSTSGGVEETQYF. The CDR3, as DNA: TGTGCCAGCAGCAGTACTAGCGGGGGGGTCGAAGAGACCCAGTACTTC.

In this sample, this clonotype turned up many times. V gene TRBV29-1 combines with J gene TRBJ2-6; the match to TRBD1 covers 8 bases. V lost 7 bases and J lost 0; bases outside the gene matches: 8. The CDR3 totals 16 residues. The germline CDR1 and CDR2 sequences are SQVTM and ANQGSEA. CDR3: CSALGQATSGANVLTF. CDR3 bases: TGCAGCGCCCTGGGACAGGCAACCTCTGGGGCCAACGTCCTGACTTTC.

This clonotype occurred a few times. The rearrangement uses TRBV30 and TRBJ2-5, with D possibly matching TRBD1 (6 bases). CDR1 GTSNPN and CDR2 SVGIG come from the germline V gene (reference sequence). The CDR3 runs 17 residues. V dropped 0 bases and J dropped 0 bases, with 17 bases sitting between them. This chain's CDR3 is CAWSVRRTVQYQETQYF. The CDR3 DNA reads TGTGCCTGGAGTGTACGAAGGACAGTTCAGTACCAAGAGACCCAGTACTTC.

The chain recombines TRBV11-1 with TRBJ2-7, with 8 bases that match TRBD1. Germline V gives CDR1 SGHAT, CDR2 FQDESV (reference sequence). CDR3 length: 18 residues. Losses at the gene ends were 5 bases for V and 3 bases for J; bases not matched to a gene: 18. The CDR3 bases are TGTGCCAGCAGCCCCCGGACAGGGTTTACGATGAGCCACTACGAGCAGTACTTC. Protein sequence: CASSPRTGFTMSHYEQYF. The full variable domain, rest sourced from reference TRBV11-1 and TRBJ2-7, is EAEVAQSPRYKITEKSQAVAFWCDPISGHATLYWYRQILGQGPELLVQFQDESVVDDSQLPKDRFSAERLKGVDSTLKIQPAELGDSAMYLCASSPRTGFTMSHYEQYFGPGTRLTVT.

This clonotype was seen a few times. The chain joins TRBV10-2 to TRBJ2-1; TRBD1 matches at 10 bases. Germline assignment: CDR1 WSHSY and CDR2 SAAADI. V gave up 3 bases and J gave up 8 bases; unmatched junction bases: 7. The CDR3 runs to 15 residues. In nucleotides, the CDR3 is TGCGCCAGCAGTGACCCGGGACAGGGGTCTCATGAGCAGTTCTTC. Translating gives CASSDPGQGSHEQFF.